These 4 T cell receptor beta chains were all obtained from the same sample, sequenced in a study of CD8+ T cells in alopecia areata. Investigators isolated RNA and reverse transcribed it into cDNA to act as the sequencing template. Method: immunoSEQ multiplex PCR; TCRdb's copy keeps in-frame clones and lacks some. The sample carries 100,000 to 150,000 clones, approximately 49% recorded once. The sample was CD8+ T cells sorted from blood, taken at week 0. The receptors originated from a human donor with alopecia areata.

The table lists this clone with a few counts. The rearrangement joins TRBV5-1 to TRBJ2-1, with D perhaps TRBD1 (6 bases). Germline CDR1 reads SGHRS; CDR2 reads YFSETQ. Between the trimmed V and J ends, which lost 2 bases and 3 bases, there was a span of 12 bases. The CDR3 spans 15 residues. DNA for the CDR3: TGCGCCAGCAGCTTAGGTCAGGGGATCTACAATGAGCAGTTCTTC. It is translated as CASSLGQGIYNEQFF. Full variable domain (remainder filled in from reference TRBV5-1 and TRBJ2-1): KAGVTQTPRYLIKTRGQQVTLSCSPISGHRSVSWYQQTPGQGLQFLFEYFSETQRNKGNFPGRFSGRQFSNSRSEMNVSTLELGDSALYLCASSLGQGIYNEQFFGPGTRLTVL.

This clone was recorded at least ten times. The chain recombines TRBV9 with TRBJ2-7, with D uncertain. This CDR3 has 12 amino acids. CDR1 and CDR2 (germline): SGDLS, YYNGEE. The V gene lost 4 bases and the J gene lost 5 bases, with 10 bases spanning the gap. In nucleotides, the CDR3 is TGTGCCAGCAGCTTCGATGGGGACGAGCAGTACTTC. Translating it yields CASSFDGDEQYF.

This clone was detected only once. The rearrangement joins TRBV9 to TRBJ2-1; maybe TRBD1 (6 bases). Germline CDR1 reads SGDLS; CDR2 reads YYNGEE. V was shortened by 1 base and J by 0 bases, with 14 bases between the two germline ends. The CDR3 covers 17 residues. This chain's CDR3 is CASSVNEQGISYNEQFF. Here the CDR3 DNA reads TGTGCCAGCAGCGTAAATGAGCAGGGGATCTCCTACAATGAGCAGTTCTTC.

The chain links TRBV18 to TRBJ2-2, with D unclear. The CDR3 extends over 15 amino acids. Germline assignment: CDR1 KGHSH and CDR2 LQKENI. V was shortened by 6 bases and J by 1 base, with 12 bases between the two germline ends. CDR3 amino acids: CASSHNEGNTGELFF. CDR3 bases: TGTGCCAGCTCCCACAATGAAGGGAACACCGGGGAGCTGTTTTTT. Full variable domain (rest looked up from reference TRBV18 and TRBJ2-2): NAGVMQNPRHLVRRRGQEARLRCSPMKGHSHVYWYRQLPEEGLKFMVYLQKENIIDESGMPKERFSAEFPKEGPSILRIQQVVRGDSAAYFCASSHNEGNTGELFFGEGSRLTVL.